The 18 T cell receptor beta chains reported below all come from one sample, sequenced in a study of cytomegalovirus exposure and HLA in healthy donors. The PCR was carried out with 60 Vbeta primers and 13 Jbeta primers. Generated by immunoSEQ multiplex PCR, the TCRdb table keeps only in-frame clones and is missing some. The repertoire consists of some 130,000 clones, with approximately 82% occurring once and the leading ten covering 1.4% to 1.5%. Sequenced material: PBMCs. These receptor sequences come from a female donor in good health and CMV-seronegative.

V usage is TRBV5-4 and J usage is TRBJ2-3; 7 positions match TRBD1. The V and J ends lost 4 bases and 0 bases, in that order; junction bases with no gene match: 8. This CDR3 has 16 residues. In germline, CDR1 is SGHNT, CDR2 YYREEE (reference sequence). The CDR3 coding sequence is TGTGCCAGCAGCCCCTACAGGGGTCGAAGCACAGATACGCAGTATTTT. Its translation: CASSPYRGRSTDTQYF.

The genes are TRBV2 and TRBJ2-1, with 11 positions matching TRBD2. This CDR3 region has 12 residues. V was pared by 6 bases and J by 9 bases, with 1 base of the junction left unmatched. Germline values: CDR1 SNHLY, CDR2 FYNNEI. CDR3 loop: CASRTSGVEQFF. The CDR3 region has the DNA TGTGCCAGCAGGACTAGCGGGGTTGAGCAGTTCTTC.

In this sample, this clone turned up a few times. CDR3 sequence (DNA): TGTGCCAGCAGTAAGCCTGATCAGCCCCAGCATTTT. As protein: CASSKPDQPQHF. The chain carries TRBV6-5 and TRBJ1-5; D unresolved. V was trimmed by 5 bases and J by 5 bases, leaving 7 bases between them. CDR1 is MNHEY, CDR2 SVGAGI, per germline. This CDR3 spans 12 amino acids.

CDR3 region: CASSGRHGGLGGETQYF. The CDR3 DNA reads TGTGCCAGCAGTGGGCGTCATGGGGGACTTGGGGGGGAGACCCAGTACTTC. This chain connects TRBV25-1 to TRBJ2-5; weak D call: TRBD2 (6 bases). The V end was cut by 4 bases, the J end by 5 bases, with 23 bases between. Germline V lookup: CDR1 MGHDK, CDR2 SYGVNS. The CDR3 contains 17 residues.

This clone showed up just a few times. This chain joins TRBV5-1 and TRBJ1-1, with 7 bases aligning to TRBD1. The CDR3 totals 14 residues. CDR1 is SGHRS, CDR2 YFSETQ, per germline. The trim removed 2 bases at V and 4 bases at J, leaving 5 bases unmatched. The CDR3 here is CASSFGQGGTEAFF. As DNA, the CDR3 is TGCGCCAGCAGCTTTGGGCAGGGGGGCACTGAAGCTTTCTTT.

This chain joins TRBV11-2 and TRBJ2-1; D perhaps matches TRBD2 (6 bases). Germline-derived CDR1 and CDR2 are SGHAT and FQNNGV. The V and J ends lost 5 bases and 0 bases respectively, with 11 bases between them. The CDR3 is 15 amino acids. This CDR3 is CASSPTGGSYNEQFF. CDR3 DNA: TGTGCCAGCAGCCCCACCGGGGGCTCCTACAATGAGCAGTTCTTC.

The J gene is TRBJ1-2, the V gene TRBV5-6, with 7 bases lining up with TRBD1. This CDR3 spans 14 amino acids. Germline CDR1 is SGHDT and CDR2 is YYEEEE. V dropped 4 bases and J dropped 8; count of bases not matched to a gene: 11. The CDR3 here is CASSPTQGGHGYTF. In DNA form, the CDR3 reads TGTGCCAGCAGCCCAACCCAGGGGGGCCACGGCTACACCTTC. Variable domain in full (rest from reference TRBV5-6 and TRBJ1-2): DAGVTQSPTHLIKTRGQQVTLRCSPKSGHDTVSWYQQALGQGPQFIFQYYEEEERQRGNFPDRFSGHQFPNYSSELNVNALLLGDSALYLCASSPTQGGHGYTFGSGTRLTVV.

The chain uses TRBV7-8 and TRBJ1-2, with D hard to call. CDR1 is SGHVS and CDR2 is FQNEAQ in the germline V gene. The CDR3 is 14 amino acids. The V end was cut by 4 bases, the J end by 4 bases, with 13 bases between. CDR3 sequence (DNA): TGTGCCAGCAGCTCAACCCCGGGTCTCTATGGCTACACCTTC. It encodes CASSSTPGLYGYTF.

This clone was seen more than once but under ten times. The V gene is TRBV18, the J gene TRBJ2-7; 10 bases line up with TRBD2. Germline values: CDR1 KGHSH, CDR2 LQKENI. This CDR3 contains 18 residues. Germline trimming cut 0 bases from V and 3 bases from J; bases unmatched to any gene: 11. The CDR3 loop reads CASSPPYSGRIADYEQYF. The DNA for the CDR3 is TGTGCCAGCTCACCACCGTATAGCGGGAGGATAGCGGACTACGAGCAGTACTTC.

This chain connects TRBV14 to TRBJ2-2; D is uncertain. Trimming took off 1 base at V and 6 bases at J, with 9 bases between the two ends. There are 14 residues in the CDR3. Germline lookup yields CDR1 SGHDN and CDR2 FVKESK. The chain's CDR3 is CASSQARYSGELFF. The CDR3 region has the DNA TGTGCCAGCAGCCAAGCTAGGTATTCCGGGGAGCTGTTTTTT.

This sequence joins TRBV12-1 and TRBJ1-1; the table names TRBD1, a call not compared with the DNA. TRBV12-1 represents a pseudogene. The CDR3 totals 14 residues. CDR3 residues: CASSLGHLNTEAFF. The CDR3 DNA sequence: TGTGCCAGCAGCCTGGGACACCTGAACACTGAAGCTTTCTTT.

The chain combines TRBV9 with TRBJ2-3; possibly TRBD2 for D (6 bases). V shed 2 bases and J shed 4 bases, with 8 bases lying between them. The germline V gene encodes CDR1 SGDLS and CDR2 YYNGEE. The CDR3 contains 13 residues. The CDR3 here is CASSVGSPDTQYF. The CDR3 DNA reads as TGTGCCAGCAGCGTCGGGAGCCCAGATACGCAGTATTTT.

This sequence joins TRBV18 and TRBJ1-1; D is perhaps TRBD1 (6 bases). This CDR3 has 15 residues. V gave up 2 bases and J gave up 1 base, with 11 bases separating them. CDR1 is KGHSH, CDR2 LQKENI, per germline. The CDR3 protein is CASSPLGAGNTEAFF. The CDR3 coding sequence is TGTGCCAGCTCACCATTGGGGGCAGGGAACACTGAAGCTTTCTTT.

This chain links TRBV21-1 with TRBJ2-5; no DNA check was done on the table's D call, TRBD1. TRBV21-1 is annotated as a pseudogene. The CDR3 totals 14 residues. CDR3 protein: CASSRLTGTETQYF. The DNA for the CDR3 is TGTGCCAGCAGCAGACTGACAGGGACGGAGACCCAGTACTTC.

The V and J genes are TRBV5-1 and TRBJ2-7; D perhaps matches TRBD2 (6 bases). V was pared by 8 bases and J by 2 bases, with 20 bases between. This CDR3 comprises 15 residues. CDR1 is SGHRS, CDR2 YFSETQ, per germline. The CDR3 here is CASQLGGTGAYEQYF. CDR3 nucleotide sequence: TGCGCCAGTCAGCTTGGAGGGACGGGAGCCTACGAGCAGTACTTC.

This clone was recorded once. V and J are TRBV10-3 and TRBJ1-1, with TRBD1 as a possible D gene (6 bases). Per germline, CDR1 ENHRY and CDR2 SYGVKD. This CDR3 comprises 14 residues. The V end was cut by 4 bases, the J end by 1 base, with 10 bases between. CDR3 DNA: TGTGCCATCAGTGGACAGGCGAGGAACACTGAAGCTTTCTTT. Encoded protein: CAISGQARNTEAFF.

J is TRBJ1-4 and V is TRBV28; possible D gene TRBD1, 5 bases. Trimming removed 7 bases at V and 9 bases at J, with 18 bases between. The CDR3 runs 14 residues. Germline V gives CDR1 MDHEN, CDR2 SYDVKM. This CDR3 reads CASTRQTSAKKLFF. In DNA form, the CDR3 reads TGTGCCAGCACAAGACAGACATCCGCGAAAAAACTGTTTTTT.

The chain couples TRBV6-1 to TRBJ1-3; D uncertain. The CDR3 is made up of 16 amino acids. From germline, CDR1 is MNHNS and CDR2 SASEGT. V dropped 2 bases and J dropped 4 bases, with 15 bases sitting between them. The CDR3 DNA reads as TGTGCCAGCAGTGAACACTCAGGTCCGGGAGGAAACACCATATATTTT. Protein sequence: CASSEHSGPGGNTIYF.